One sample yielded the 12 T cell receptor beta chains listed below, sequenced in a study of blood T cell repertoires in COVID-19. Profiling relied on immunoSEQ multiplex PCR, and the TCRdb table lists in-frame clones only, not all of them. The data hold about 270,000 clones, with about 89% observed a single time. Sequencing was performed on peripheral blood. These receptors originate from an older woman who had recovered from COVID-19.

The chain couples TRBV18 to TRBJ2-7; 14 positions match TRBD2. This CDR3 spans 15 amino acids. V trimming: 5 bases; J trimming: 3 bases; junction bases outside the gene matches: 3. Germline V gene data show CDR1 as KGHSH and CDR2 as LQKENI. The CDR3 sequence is CASSSGLAGDYEQYF. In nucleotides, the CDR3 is TGTGCCAGCTCATCGGGACTAGCGGGGGACTACGAGCAGTACTTC.

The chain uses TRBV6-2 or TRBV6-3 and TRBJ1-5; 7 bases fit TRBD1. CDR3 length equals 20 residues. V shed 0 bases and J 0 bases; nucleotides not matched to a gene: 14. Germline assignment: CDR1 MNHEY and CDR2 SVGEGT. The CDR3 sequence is CASSYSSSAVGGNSNQPQHF. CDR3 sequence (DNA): TGTGCCAGCAGTTACTCGAGTAGCGCGGTAGGGGGCAATAGCAATCAGCCCCAGCATTTT.

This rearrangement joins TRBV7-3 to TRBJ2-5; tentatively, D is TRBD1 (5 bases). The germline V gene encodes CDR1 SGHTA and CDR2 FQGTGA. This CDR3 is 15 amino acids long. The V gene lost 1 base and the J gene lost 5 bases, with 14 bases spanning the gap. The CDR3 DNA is TGTGCCAGCAGCTTAAGTCAGGGTGTATGGGAGACCCAGTACTTC. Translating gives CASSLSQGVWETQYF.

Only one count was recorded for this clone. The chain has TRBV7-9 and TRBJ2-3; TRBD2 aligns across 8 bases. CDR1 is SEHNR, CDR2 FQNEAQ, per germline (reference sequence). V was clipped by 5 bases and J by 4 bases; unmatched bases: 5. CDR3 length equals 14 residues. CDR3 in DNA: TGTGCCAGCAGCCTTAGCGGGGCCTCAGATACGCAGTATTTT. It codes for CASSLSGASDTQYF.

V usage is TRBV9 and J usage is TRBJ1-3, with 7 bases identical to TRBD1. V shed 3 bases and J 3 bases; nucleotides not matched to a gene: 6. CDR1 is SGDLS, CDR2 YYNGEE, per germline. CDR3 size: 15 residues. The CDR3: CASSARTGDGNTIYF. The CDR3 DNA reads TGTGCCAGCAGCGCCCGGACAGGCGATGGAAACACCATATATTTT.

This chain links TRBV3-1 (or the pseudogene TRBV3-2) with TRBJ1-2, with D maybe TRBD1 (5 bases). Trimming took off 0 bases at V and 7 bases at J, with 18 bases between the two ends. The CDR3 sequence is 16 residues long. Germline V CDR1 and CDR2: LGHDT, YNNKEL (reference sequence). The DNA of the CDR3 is TGTGCCAGCAGCCAAGATAGGGCAGGGAGGGTTGGTGGCTACACCTTC. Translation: CASSQDRAGRVGGYTF.

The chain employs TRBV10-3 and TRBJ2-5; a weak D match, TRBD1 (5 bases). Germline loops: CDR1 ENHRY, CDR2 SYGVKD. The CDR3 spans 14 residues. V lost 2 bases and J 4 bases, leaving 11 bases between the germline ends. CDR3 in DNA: TGTGCCATCAGTGAGATGTTAGGGGCAGAGACCCAGTACTTC. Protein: CAISEMLGAETQYF.

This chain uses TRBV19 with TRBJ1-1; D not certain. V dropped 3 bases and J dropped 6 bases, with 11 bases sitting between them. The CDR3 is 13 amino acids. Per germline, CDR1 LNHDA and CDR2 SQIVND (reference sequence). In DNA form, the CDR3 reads TGTGCCAGTAGTATGCCGGTGGGCGCTGAAGCTTTCTTT. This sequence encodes CASSMPVGAEAFF.

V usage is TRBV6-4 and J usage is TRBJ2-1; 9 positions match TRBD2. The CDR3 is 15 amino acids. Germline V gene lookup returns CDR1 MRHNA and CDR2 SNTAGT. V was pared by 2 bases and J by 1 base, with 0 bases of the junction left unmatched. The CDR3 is CASSDLAGSYNEQFF. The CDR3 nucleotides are TGTGCCAGCAGTGACCTAGCGGGATCCTACAATGAGCAGTTCTTC.

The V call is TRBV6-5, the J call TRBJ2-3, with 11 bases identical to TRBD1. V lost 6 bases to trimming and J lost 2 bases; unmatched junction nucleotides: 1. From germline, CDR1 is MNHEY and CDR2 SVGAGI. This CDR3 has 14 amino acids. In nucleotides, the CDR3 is TGTGCCAGCAGGGACAGGGGGCCCACAGATACGCAGTATTTT. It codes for CASRDRGPTDTQYF.

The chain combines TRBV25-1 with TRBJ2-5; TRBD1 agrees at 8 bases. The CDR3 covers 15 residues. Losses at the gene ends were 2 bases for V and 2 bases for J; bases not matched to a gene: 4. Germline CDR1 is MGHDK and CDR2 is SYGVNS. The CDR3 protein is CASSEGTGPQETQYF. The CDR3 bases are TGTGCCAGCAGTGAAGGGACAGGACCTCAAGAGACCCAGTACTTC.

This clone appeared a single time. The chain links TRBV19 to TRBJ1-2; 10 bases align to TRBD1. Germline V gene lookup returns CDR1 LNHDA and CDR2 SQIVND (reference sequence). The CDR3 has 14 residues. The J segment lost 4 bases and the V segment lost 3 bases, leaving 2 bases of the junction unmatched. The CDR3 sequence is CASSIWDRGYGYTF. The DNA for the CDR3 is TGTGCCAGTAGTATCTGGGACAGGGGCTATGGCTACACCTTC.